Listed below are T cell receptor beta chains from one sample, sequenced in a study of human T cells and chemical hapten exposure. MiXCR, applied by TCRdb to the RACE reads, yields one record per CDR3 protein. Counted here are about 55,000 distinct CDR3 sequences, 8.5% to 10% occurring once; the ten biggest clones make up about 1.8%. Sequenced here: whole blood, sampled in connection with sensitization to the hapten diphenylcyclopropenone (DPC). These TCRs come from a woman aged 50 to 60 with alopecia areata. Some clones in this sample may be carry-over from other donors' samples. CDR3s include the opening cysteine and the closing phenylalanine or tryptophan. A D gene is named only where the DNA matches it firmly. For some rows the clone size is stated as once, few or many, or as a class when expanded; others skip it.

TRBV20-1	few	-	TRBJ1-5	TGCAGTGCTAGAGATTTCCAGGTGAGGGATCAGCCCCAGCATTTT	CSARDFQVRDQPQHF
TRBV5-1	few	TRBD1	TRBJ2-3	TGCGCCAGCAGCTCAGGACAGGACACAGATACGCAGTATTTT	CASSSGQDTDTQYF
TRBV6-5	-	TRBD1	TRBJ2-1	TGTGCCAGCAGAAAACAGGGGAAGTATGAGCAGTTCTTC	CASRKQGKYEQFF
TRBV18	-	TRBD2	TRBJ2-7	TGTGCCAGCTCACCACGGAGCGGGAGTACCTACGAGCAGTACTTC	CASSPRSGSTYEQYF
TRBV12-3/TRBV12-4	many	-	TRBJ1-5	TGTGCCAGCAGTTGGCACAGGGAATCGTGGCAGCCCCAGCATTTT	CASSWHRESWQPQHF
TRBV5-1	many	TRBD1	TRBJ1-4	TGCGCCAGCAGCGTGGGGACAGGGGGCTTTGGAGGTGAAAAACTGTTTTTT	CASSVGTGGFGGEKLFF
TRBV5-1	few	-	TRBJ2-2	TGCGCCACCATTGATGGGGAGCTGTTTTTT	CATIDGELFF
TRBV20-1	-	-	TRBJ2-1	TGCAGTGCTCTGGGATTTGGGCCGGGGGGCGGATACAATGAGCAGTTCTTC	CSALGFGPGGGYNEQFF
TRBV5-5	-	-	TRBJ2-7	TGTGCCAGCAGCCCGGCGGGACTCAGCGCCTACGAGCAGTACTTC	CASSPAGLSAYEQYF
TRBV7-8	few	TRBD2	TRBJ2-1	TGTGCCAGCAGCGTAGCCGGGACTAGTGAATTCTTC	CASSVAGTSEFF
TRBV28	many	TRBD1	TRBJ1-5	TGTGCCTCCTGGGGCCGGACAGGGGGCAATCAGCCCCAGCATTTT	CASWGRTGGNQPQHF
TRBV6-2/TRBV6-3	-	-	TRBJ1-5	TGTGCCAGCAGTTACTCAATGGTACAGCCCCAGCATTTT	CASSYSMVQPQHF
TRBV4-2	-	-	TRBJ1-2	TGTGCCAGCAGCCAAGATCGGGCTGGCGGCTACACCTTC	CASSQDRAGGYTF
TRBV7-9	-	TRBD1	TRBJ2-2	TGTGCCAGCAGCCCCCAGGGGGCCGGGGAGCTGTTTTTT	CASSPQGAGELFF
TRBV7-2	few	TRBD1	TRBJ2-7	TGTGCCAGCACCGTACCTTACAGGGGGCGGTACGAGCAGTACTTC	CASTVPYRGRYEQYF
TRBV18	-	TRBD2	TRBJ2-1	TGTGCCAGCTCACCATCGCTTGAGGGAGGGCCCAATGAGCAGTTCTTC	CASSPSLEGGPNEQFF